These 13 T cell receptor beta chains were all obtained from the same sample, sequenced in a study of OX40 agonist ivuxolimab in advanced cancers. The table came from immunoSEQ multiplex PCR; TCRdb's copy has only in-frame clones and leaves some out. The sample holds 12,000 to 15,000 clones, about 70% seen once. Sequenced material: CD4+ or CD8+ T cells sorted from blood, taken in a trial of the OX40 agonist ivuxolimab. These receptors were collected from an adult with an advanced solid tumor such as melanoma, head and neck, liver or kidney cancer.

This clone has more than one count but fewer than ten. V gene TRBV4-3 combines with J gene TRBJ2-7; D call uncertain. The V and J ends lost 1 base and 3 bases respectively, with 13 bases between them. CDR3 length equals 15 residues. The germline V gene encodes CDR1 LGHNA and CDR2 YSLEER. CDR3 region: CASSQGPTGGYEQYF. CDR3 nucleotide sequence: TGCGCCAGCAGCCAAGGGCCCACGGGTGGCTACGAGCAGTACTTC.

The CDR3 DNA sequence: TGTGCCAGTAGCTCAGTCCTCGCTAGCAATCAGCCCCAGCATTTT. Translating it yields CASSSVLASNQPQHF. The V call is TRBV19, the J call TRBJ1-5; D gene ambiguous. Germline V gene data show CDR1 as LNHDA and CDR2 as SQIVND (reference sequence). The CDR3 is 15 residues long. V lost 6 bases, J lost 0 bases, and 12 bases lay in between.

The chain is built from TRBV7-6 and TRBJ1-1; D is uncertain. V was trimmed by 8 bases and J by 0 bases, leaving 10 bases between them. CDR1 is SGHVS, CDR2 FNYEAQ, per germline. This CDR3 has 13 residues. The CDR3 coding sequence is TGTGCCAGCTTAAGTGGGATGAACACTGAAGCTTTCTTT. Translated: CASLSGMNTEAFF.

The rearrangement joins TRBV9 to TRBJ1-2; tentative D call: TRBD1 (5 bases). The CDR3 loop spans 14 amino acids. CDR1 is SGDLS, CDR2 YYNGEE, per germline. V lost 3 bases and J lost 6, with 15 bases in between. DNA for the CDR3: TGTGCCAGCAGCGCTCCCGGGACTAGACATGGCTACACCTTC. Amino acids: CASSAPGTRHGYTF.

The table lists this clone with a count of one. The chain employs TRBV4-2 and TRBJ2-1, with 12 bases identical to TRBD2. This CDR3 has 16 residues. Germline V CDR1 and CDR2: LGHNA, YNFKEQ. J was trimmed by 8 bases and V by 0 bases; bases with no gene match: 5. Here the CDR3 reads CASSQEASGGADEQFF. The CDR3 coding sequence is TGTGCCAGCAGCCAAGAGGCTAGCGGGGGGGCGGATGAGCAGTTCTTC.

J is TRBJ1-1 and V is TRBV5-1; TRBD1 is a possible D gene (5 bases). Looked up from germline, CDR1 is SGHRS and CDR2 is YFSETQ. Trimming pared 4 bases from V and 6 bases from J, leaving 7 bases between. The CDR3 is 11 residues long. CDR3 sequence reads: CASSQGAEAFF. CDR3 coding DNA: TGCGCCAGCAGCCAGGGCGCTGAAGCTTTCTTT.

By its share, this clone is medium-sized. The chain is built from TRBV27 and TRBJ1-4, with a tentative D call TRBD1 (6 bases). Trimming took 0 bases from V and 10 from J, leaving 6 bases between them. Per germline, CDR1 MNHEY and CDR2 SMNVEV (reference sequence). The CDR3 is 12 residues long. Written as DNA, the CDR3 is TGTGCCAGCAGTTTATCAGGGGGAAAACTGTTTTTT. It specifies CASSLSGGKLFF.

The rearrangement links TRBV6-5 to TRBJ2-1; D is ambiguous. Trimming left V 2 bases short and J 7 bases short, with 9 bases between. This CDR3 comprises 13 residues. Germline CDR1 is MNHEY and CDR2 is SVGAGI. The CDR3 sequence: CASSYLGSNEQFF. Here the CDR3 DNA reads TGTGCCAGCAGTTACCTCGGGTCGAATGAGCAGTTCTTC.

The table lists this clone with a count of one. In nucleotides, the CDR3 is TGTGCCAGCAGTGAATCAGGGGCCTATGGCTACACCTTC. Its protein is CASSESGAYGYTF. The chain is built from TRBV2 and TRBJ1-2; D is perhaps TRBD1 (6 bases). In germline, CDR1 is SNHLY, CDR2 FYNNEI. The CDR3 sequence is 13 residues long. With 2 bases removed from V and 4 bases from J, the gap between germline ends came to 8 bases.

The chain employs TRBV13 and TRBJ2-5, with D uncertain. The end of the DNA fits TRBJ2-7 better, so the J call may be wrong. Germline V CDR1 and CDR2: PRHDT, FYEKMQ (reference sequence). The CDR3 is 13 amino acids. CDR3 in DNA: TGTGCCAGCAGCTTAGGCCACCGGGACGAGCAGTACTTC. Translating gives CASSLGHRDEQYF.

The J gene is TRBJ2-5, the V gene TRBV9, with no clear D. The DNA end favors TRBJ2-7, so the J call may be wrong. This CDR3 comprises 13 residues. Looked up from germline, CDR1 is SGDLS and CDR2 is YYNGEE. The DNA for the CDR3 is TGTGCCAGCAGCGTAGCTCATGGCTACGAGCAGTACTTC. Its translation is CASSVAHGYEQYF.

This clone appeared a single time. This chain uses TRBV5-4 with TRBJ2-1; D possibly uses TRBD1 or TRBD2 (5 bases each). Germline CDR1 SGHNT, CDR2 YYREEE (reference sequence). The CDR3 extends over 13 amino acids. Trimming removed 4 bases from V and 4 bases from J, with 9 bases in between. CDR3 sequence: CASSPGPYNEQFF. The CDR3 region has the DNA TGTGCCAGCAGCCCGGGACCATACAATGAGCAGTTCTTC.

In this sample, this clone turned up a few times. CDR3: CASSLRGGFSYEQYF. CDR3 DNA: TGTGCCAGCAGCTTGCGGGGGGGGTTTTCCTACGAGCAGTACTTC. The V and J genes are TRBV5-4 and TRBJ2-7; 8 bases are shared with TRBD2. V was clipped by 1 base and J by 1 base; unmatched bases: 4. Germline lookup yields CDR1 SGHNT and CDR2 YYREEE (reference sequence). The CDR3 length is 15 residues.